Sequencing of this TCR beta chain was carried out in a study of beta chain features in type 1 diabetes. General study findings and limits: Within each of all four CD4+ subsets, Type 1 diabetes patients had TCRB CDR3s that were moderately but significantly shorter. A definitive answer on HLA type influencing TCRB rearrangement was not reached here.

Reverse transcription of all isolated RNA meant that expressed TCRB transcripts were sequenced. Here immunoSEQ multiplex PCR was the method, and the copy in TCRdb shows in-frame clones only, minus some. The table records 600,000 to 700,000 clones, roughly 13% of them present only once. The CDR3 sequence is 15 residues long. Germline V gene sequence: CDR1 MDHEN, CDR2 SYDVKM. V shed 3 bases and J shed 1 base, with 13 bases lying between them. Donors contributed one heparinised blood draw apiece, averaging about 120 mL. Isolation of CD4+ naive, central memory, regulatory and stem cell-like memory cells was achieved by sorting via CD45RO/CCR7/CD25/CD127/CD95/CD27. As concerns this clone: Its antigen is as yet unknown.

The clonotype originates from a man between 18 and 35 years old with type 1 diabetes. V is TRBV28 and J is TRBJ2-7, with unresolved D. The sequencing sample was made of naive CD4+ T cells from blood. The CDR3 DNA follows: TGTGCCAGCAGTTTTCTAGGGCCTAAATCCTACGAGCAGTACTTC. Translating gives CASSFLGPKSYEQYF. Full variable domain (rest looked up from reference TRBV28 and TRBJ2-7): DVKVTQSSRYLVKRTGEKVFLECVQDMDHENMFWYRQDPGLGLRLIYFSYDVKMKEKGDIPEGYSVSREKKERFSLILESASTNQTSMYLCASSFLGPKSYEQYFGPGTRLTVT.